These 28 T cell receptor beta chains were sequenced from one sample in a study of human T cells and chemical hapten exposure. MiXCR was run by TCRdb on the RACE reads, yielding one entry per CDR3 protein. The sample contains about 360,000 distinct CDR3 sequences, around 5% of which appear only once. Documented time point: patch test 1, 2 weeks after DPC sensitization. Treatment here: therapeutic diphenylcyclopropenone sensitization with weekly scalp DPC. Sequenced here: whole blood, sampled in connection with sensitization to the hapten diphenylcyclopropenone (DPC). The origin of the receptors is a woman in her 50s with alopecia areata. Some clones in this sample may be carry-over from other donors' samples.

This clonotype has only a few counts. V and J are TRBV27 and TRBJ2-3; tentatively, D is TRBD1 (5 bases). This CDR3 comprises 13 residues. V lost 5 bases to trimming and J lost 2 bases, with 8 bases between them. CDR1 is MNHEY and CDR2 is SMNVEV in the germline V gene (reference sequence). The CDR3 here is CASSPTDTDTQYF. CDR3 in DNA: TGTGCCAGCAGTCCGACAGACACAGATACGCAGTATTTT.

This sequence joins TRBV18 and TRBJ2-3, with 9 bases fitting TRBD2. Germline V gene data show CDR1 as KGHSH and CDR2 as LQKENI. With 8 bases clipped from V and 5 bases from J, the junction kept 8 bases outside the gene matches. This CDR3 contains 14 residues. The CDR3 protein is CASATSGPLDTQYF. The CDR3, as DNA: TGTGCCAGCGCGACTAGCGGCCCTTTAGATACGCAGTATTTT. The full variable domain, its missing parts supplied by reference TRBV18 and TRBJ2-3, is NAGVMQNPRHLVRRRGQEARLRCSPMKGHSHVYWYRQLPEEGLKFMVYLQKENIIDESGMPKERFSAEFPKEGPSILRIQQVVRGDSAAYFCASATSGPLDTQYFGPGTRLTVL.

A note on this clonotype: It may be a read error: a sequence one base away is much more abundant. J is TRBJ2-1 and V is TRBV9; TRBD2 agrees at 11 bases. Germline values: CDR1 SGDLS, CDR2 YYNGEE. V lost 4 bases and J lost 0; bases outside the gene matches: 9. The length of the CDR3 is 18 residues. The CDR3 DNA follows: TGTGCCAGCAGCTCCCTTTTTAGCGGGAGGGGCTCCTACAATGAGCAGTTCTTC. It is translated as CASSSLFSGRGSYNEQFF.

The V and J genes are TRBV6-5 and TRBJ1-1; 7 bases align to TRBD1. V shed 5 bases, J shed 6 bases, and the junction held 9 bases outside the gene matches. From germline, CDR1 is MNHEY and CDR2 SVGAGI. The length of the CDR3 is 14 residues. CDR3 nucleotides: TGTGCCAGCAGTCTCTCCAGGGGGGAGCCTGAAGCTTTCTTT. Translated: CASSLSRGEPEAFF.

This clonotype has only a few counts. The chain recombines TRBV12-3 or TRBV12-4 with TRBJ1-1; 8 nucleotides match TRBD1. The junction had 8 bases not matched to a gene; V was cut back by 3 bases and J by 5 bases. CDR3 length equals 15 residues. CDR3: CASSFGQGGRTEAFF. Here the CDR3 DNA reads TGTGCCAGCAGTTTTGGACAGGGAGGGAGGACTGAAGCTTTCTTT.

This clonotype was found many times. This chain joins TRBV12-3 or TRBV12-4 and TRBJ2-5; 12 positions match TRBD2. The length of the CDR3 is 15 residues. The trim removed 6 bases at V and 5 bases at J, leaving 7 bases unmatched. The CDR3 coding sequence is TGTGCCAGCAGAGCTAGCGGGGGGGCCGGGGAGACCCAGTACTTC. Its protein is CASRASGGAGETQYF.

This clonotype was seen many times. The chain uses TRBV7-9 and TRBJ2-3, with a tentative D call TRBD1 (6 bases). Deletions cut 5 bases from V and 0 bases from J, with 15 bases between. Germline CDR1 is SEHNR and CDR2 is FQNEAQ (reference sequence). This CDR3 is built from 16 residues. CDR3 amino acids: CASSLGTPTSTDTQYF. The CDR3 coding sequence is TGTGCCAGCAGCCTTGGGACACCGACTAGCACAGATACGCAGTATTTT. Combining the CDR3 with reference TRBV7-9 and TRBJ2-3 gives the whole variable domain DTGVSQNPRHKITKRGQNVTFRCDPISEHNRLYWYRQTLGQGPEFLTYFQNEAQLEKSRLLSDRFSAERPKGSFSTLEIQRTEQGDSAMYLCASSLGTPTSTDTQYFGPGTRLTVL.

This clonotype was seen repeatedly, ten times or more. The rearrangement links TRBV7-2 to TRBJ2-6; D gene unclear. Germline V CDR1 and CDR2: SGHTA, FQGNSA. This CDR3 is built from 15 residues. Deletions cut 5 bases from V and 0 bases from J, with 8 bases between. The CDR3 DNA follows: TGTGCCAGCAGCCTCCAGATCTCTGGGGCCAACGTCCTGACTTTC. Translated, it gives CASSLQISGANVLTF.

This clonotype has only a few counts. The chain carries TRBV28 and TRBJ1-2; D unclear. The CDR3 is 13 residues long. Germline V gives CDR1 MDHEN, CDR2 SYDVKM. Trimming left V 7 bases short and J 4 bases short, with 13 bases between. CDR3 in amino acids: CASNPQAIYGYTF. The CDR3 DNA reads TGTGCCAGCAACCCGCAGGCAATCTATGGCTACACCTTC.

The CDR3 DNA reads TGTGCCAGCAGGAGGAGTGGCACCGGGGAGCTGTTTTTT. Translated, it gives CASRRSGTGELFF. This chain links TRBV6-5 with TRBJ2-2, with D unclear. The CDR3 sequence is 13 residues long. V was pared by 6 bases and J by 4 bases, with 9 bases between. Germline V gene lookup returns CDR1 MNHEY and CDR2 SVGAGI.

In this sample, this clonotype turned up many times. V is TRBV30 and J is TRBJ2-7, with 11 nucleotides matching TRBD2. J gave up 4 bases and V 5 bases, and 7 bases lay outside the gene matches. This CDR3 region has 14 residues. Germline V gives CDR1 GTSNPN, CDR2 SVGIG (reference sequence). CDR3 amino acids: CAWCIAGGPYEQYF. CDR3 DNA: TGTGCCTGGTGCATAGCGGGAGGGCCATACGAGCAGTACTTC.

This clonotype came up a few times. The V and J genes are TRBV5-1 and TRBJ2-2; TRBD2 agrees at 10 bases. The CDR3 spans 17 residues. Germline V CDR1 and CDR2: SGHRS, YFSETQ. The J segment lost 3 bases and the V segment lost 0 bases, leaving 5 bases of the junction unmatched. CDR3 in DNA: TGCGCCAGCAGCTTGGAAGCGGGAGGGCTCTACACCGGGGAGCTGTTTTTT. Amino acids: CASSLEAGGLYTGELFF. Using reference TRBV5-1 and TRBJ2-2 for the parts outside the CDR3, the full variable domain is KAGVTQTPRYLIKTRGQQVTLSCSPISGHRSVSWYQQTPGQGLQFLFEYFSETQRNKGNFPGRFSGRQFSNSRSEMNVSTLELGDSALYLCASSLEAGGLYTGELFFGEGSRLTVL.

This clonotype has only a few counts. The CDR3 DNA follows: TGTGCCAGCAGTTTTAGGGATAAGGGGGGTGAGCAGTTCTTC. This translates into CASSFRDKGGEQFF. The rearrangement links TRBV2 to TRBJ2-1, with D perhaps TRBD1 or TRBD2 (6 bases each). This CDR3 region has 14 residues. CDR1 and CDR2 (germline): SNHLY, FYNNEI. Trimming pared 5 bases from V and 9 bases from J, leaving 17 bases between.

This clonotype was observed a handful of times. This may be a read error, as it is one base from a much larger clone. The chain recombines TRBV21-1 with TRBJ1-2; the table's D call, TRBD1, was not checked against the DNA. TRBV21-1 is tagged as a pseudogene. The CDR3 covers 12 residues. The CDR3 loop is CASSDRNYGYTF. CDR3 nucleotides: TGTGCCAGCAGCGACAGAAACTATGGCTACACCTTC.

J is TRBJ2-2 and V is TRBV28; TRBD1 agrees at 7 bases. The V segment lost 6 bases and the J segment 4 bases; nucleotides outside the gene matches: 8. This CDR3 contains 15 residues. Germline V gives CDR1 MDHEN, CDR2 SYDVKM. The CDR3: CASSTRAGGTGELFF. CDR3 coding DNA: TGTGCCAGCAGCACGAGGGCAGGGGGCACCGGGGAGCTGTTTTTT.

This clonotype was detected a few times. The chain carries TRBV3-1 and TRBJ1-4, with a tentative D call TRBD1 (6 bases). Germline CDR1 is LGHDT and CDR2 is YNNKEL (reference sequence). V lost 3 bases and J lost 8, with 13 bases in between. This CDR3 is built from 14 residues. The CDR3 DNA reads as TGTGCCAGCAGCCACCACGACAGGAGGGAAAAACTGTTTTTT. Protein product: CASSHHDRREKLFF.

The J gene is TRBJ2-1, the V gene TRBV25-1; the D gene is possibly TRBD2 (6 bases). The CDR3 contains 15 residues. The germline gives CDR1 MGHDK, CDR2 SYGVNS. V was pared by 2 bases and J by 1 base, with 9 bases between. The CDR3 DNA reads TGTGCCAGCAGTGAAAGGAGGGCGTCCTACAATGAGCAGTTCTTC. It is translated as CASSERRASYNEQFF.

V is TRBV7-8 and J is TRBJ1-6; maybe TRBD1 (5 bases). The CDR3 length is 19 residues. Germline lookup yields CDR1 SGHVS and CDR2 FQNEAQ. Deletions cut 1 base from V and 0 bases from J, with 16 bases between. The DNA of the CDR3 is TGTGCCAGCAGCTTAGTTAGGACAAGACAAAGCTCCTATAATTCACCCCTCCACTTT. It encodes CASSLVRTRQSSYNSPLHF.

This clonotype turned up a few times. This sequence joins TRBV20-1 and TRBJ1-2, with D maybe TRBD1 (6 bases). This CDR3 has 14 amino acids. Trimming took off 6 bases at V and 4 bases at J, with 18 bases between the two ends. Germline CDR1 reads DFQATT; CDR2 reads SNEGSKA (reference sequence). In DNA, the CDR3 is TGCAGTGCCGAGAAAGGGGGTAGTGTCTATGGCTACACCTTC. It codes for CSAEKGGSVYGYTF.

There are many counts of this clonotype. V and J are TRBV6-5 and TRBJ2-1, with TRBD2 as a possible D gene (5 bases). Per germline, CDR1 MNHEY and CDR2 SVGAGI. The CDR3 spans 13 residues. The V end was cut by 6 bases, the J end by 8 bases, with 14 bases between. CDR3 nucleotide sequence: TGTGCCAGCAGAATACGGGGTGGGGATGAGCAGTTCTTC. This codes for CASRIRGGDEQFF.

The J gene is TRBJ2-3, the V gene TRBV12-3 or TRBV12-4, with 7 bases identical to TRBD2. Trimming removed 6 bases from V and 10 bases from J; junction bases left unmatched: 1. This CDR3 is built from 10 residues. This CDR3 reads CASRGGAQYF. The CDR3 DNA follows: TGTGCCAGCAGGGGAGGGGCGCAGTATTTT.

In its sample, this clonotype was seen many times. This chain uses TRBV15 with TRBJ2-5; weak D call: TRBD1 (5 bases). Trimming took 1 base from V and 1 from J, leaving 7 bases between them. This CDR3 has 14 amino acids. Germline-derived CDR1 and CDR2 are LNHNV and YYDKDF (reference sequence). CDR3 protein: CATSRAQGQETQYF. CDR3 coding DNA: TGTGCCACCAGCAGAGCGCAGGGCCAAGAGACCCAGTACTTC.

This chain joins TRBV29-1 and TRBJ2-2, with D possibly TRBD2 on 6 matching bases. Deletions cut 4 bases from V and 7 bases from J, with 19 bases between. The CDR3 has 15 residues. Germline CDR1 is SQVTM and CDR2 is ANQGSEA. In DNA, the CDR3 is TGCAGCGTTGTAATACCGGGACTCGGTAGCGGGGAGCTGTTTTTT. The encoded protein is CSVVIPGLGSGELFF.

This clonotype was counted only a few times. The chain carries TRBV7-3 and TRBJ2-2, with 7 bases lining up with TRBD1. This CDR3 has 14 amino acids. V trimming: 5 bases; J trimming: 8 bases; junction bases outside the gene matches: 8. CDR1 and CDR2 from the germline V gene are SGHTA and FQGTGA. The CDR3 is CASSRTGTEGELFF. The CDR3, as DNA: TGTGCCAGCAGCCGGACAGGCACAGAAGGGGAGCTGTTTTTT. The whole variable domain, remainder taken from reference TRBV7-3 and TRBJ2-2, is GAGVSQTPSNKVTEKGKYVELRCDPISGHTALYWYRQSLGQGPEFLIYFQGTGAADDSGLPNDRFFAVRPEGSVSTLKIQRTERGDSAVYLCASSRTGTEGELFFGEGSRLTVL.

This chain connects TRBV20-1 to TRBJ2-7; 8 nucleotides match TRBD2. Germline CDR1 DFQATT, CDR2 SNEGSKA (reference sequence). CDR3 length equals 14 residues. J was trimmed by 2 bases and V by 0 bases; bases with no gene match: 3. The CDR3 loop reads CSARESGRAYEQYF. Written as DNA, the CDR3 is TGCAGTGCTAGAGAGAGCGGGAGAGCCTACGAGCAGTACTTC.

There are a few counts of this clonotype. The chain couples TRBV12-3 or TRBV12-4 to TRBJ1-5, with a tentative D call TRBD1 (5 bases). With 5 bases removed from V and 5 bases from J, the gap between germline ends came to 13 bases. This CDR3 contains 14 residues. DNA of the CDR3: TGTGCCAGCAGTGACAGCTGGGGTGATCAGCCCCAGCATTTT. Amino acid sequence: CASSDSWGDQPQHF.

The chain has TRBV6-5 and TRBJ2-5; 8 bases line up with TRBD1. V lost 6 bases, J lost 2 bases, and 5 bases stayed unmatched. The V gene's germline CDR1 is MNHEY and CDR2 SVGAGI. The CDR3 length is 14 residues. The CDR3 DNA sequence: TGTGCCAGCAGGGGGACAGGTCTTCAAGAGACCCAGTACTTC. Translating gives CASRGTGLQETQYF.

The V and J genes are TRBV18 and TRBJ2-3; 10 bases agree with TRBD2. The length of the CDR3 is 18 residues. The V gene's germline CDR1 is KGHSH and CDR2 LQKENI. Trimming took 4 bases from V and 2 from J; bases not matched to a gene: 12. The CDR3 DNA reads TGTGCCAGCTCACAACGCCCCTTTAGCGGGAGGAACACAGATACGCAGTATTTT. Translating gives CASSQRPFSGRNTDTQYF.